These T cell receptor beta chains were read from a single sample in a study of control samples from healthy donors and cancer patients. Only in-frame clones appear in the TCRdb table, and some are missing; sequencing was by immunoSEQ multiplex PCR. The sample records 90,000 or so clones, around 86% being singletons. Sequencing was done on a sample of blood. The source is a woman aged 45 to 65 in good health. Each CDR3 is given with its conserved first and last residue. The order of the fields is CDR3 DNA, CDR3 protein, V gene, D gene, CDR3 length, J gene, clone size. D genes are given only for firm matches. Expanded clones get a size class; other rows say once, few or many, or leave the size out.

CDR3nt: TGTGCCAGCAGCTTGAGGACGGGGGATACGCAGTATTTT
CDR3aa: CASSLRTGDTQYF
v_gene: TRBV9
d_gene: -
len: 13
j_gene: TRBJ2-3
abundance: -

CDR3nt: TGTGCCAGTAGTATGGACAGGGCCATGAACACTGAAGCTTTCTTT
CDR3aa: CASSMDRAMNTEAFF
v_gene: TRBV19
d_gene: TRBD1
len: 15
j_gene: TRBJ1-1
abundance: -

CDR3nt: TGTGCCAGCCGGAATTTTGGACAGGCGACTGAAGCTTTCTTT
CDR3aa: CASRNFGQATEAFF
v_gene: TRBV6-5
d_gene: TRBD1
len: 14
j_gene: TRBJ1-1
abundance: -

CDR3nt: TGTGCCACCAGCAGAGATCTTTTGGACAGGGGGGAAAAGCAGTTCTTC
CDR3aa: CATSRDLLDRGEKQFF
v_gene: TRBV15
d_gene: TRBD1
len: 16
j_gene: TRBJ2-1
abundance: once

CDR3nt: TGCGCCAGCAGCCAAGAAATGAGGTCCACAGATACGCAGTATTTT
CDR3aa: CASSQEMRSTDTQYF
v_gene: TRBV4-3
d_gene: -
len: 15
j_gene: TRBJ2-3
abundance: -

CDR3nt: TGTGCCAGCAGCCAAGATCGGGGGGGAGGGTTAAACACCGGGGAGCTGTTTTTT
CDR3aa: CASSQDRGGGLNTGELFF
v_gene: TRBV3-1/TRBV3-2
d_gene: TRBD2
len: 18
j_gene: TRBJ2-2
abundance: -

CDR3nt: TGTGCCAGCAGTGAGGACGGGGGGAGAGGTGTGTGGAATTCACCCCTCCACTTT
CDR3aa: CASSEDGGRGVWNSPLHF
v_gene: TRBV6-1
d_gene: -
len: 18
j_gene: TRBJ1-6
abundance: -

CDR3nt: TGTGCCAGCAGGGGGGGCCAAGAGACCCAGTACTTC
CDR3aa: CASRGGQETQYF
v_gene: TRBV3-1/TRBV3-2
d_gene: -
len: 12
j_gene: TRBJ2-5
abundance: -

CDR3nt: TGTGCCAGCAAGCAAGGGACAGATCAAGAGACCCAATACTTC
CDR3aa: CASKQGTDQETQYF
v_gene: TRBV2
d_gene: TRBD1
len: 14
j_gene: TRBJ2-5
abundance: -

CDR3nt: TGTGCCAGCAGTGAATCCTATGGCTACACCTTC
CDR3aa: CASSESYGYTF
v_gene: TRBV2
d_gene: -
len: 11
j_gene: TRBJ1-2
abundance: -

CDR3nt: TGTGCCAGCAGGCTGACAGCTAGCTCTGGAAACACCATATATTTT
CDR3aa: CASRLTASSGNTIYF
v_gene: TRBV7-2
d_gene: -
len: 15
j_gene: TRBJ1-3
abundance: -

CDR3nt: TGTGCCAGCGGGGCTCTCCTCAATGAGCAGTTCTTC
CDR3aa: CASGALLNEQFF
v_gene: TRBV9
d_gene: -
len: 12
j_gene: TRBJ2-1
abundance: once

CDR3nt: TGCGCCAGCAGCTTGAGCGGGAGGCACAATGAGCAGTTCTTC
CDR3aa: CASSLSGRHNEQFF
v_gene: TRBV5-1
d_gene: TRBD2
len: 14
j_gene: TRBJ2-1
abundance: once

CDR3nt: TGTGCCAGCAGTTACTCGGGGTTGTCGACTAATGAAAAACTGTTTTTT
CDR3aa: CASSYSGLSTNEKLFF
v_gene: TRBV6-5
d_gene: -
len: 16
j_gene: TRBJ1-4
abundance: -

CDR3nt: TGTGCCAGCAGCCCCGGACTAGCGGGAGGGCTGTACAATGAGCAGTTCTTC
CDR3aa: CASSPGLAGGLYNEQFF
v_gene: TRBV7-9
d_gene: TRBD2
len: 17
j_gene: TRBJ2-1
abundance: -

CDR3nt: TGCGCCAGCAGCCAAGGGAACTTACTAGCGGGAGGGTCCTACGAGCAGTACTTC
CDR3aa: CASSQGNLLAGGSYEQYF
v_gene: TRBV4-1
d_gene: TRBD2
len: 18
j_gene: TRBJ2-7
abundance: -

CDR3nt: TGTGCCAGCATACAGGCCCCGGGGACTGAAGCTTTCTTT
CDR3aa: CASIQAPGTEAFF
v_gene: TRBV28
d_gene: -
len: 13
j_gene: TRBJ1-1
abundance: -

CDR3nt: TGTGCCAGCAGCCTCAGAGGTAGCAGGGGCCTCTACGAGCAGTACTTC
CDR3aa: CASSLRGSRGLYEQYF
v_gene: TRBV14
d_gene: -
len: 16
j_gene: TRBJ2-7
abundance: -

CDR3nt: TGCGCCAGCAGCCAAGATCAACAGGGTCTCACTGAAGCTTTCTTT
CDR3aa: CASSQDQQGLTEAFF
v_gene: TRBV4-3
d_gene: -
len: 15
j_gene: TRBJ1-1
abundance: -

CDR3nt: TGTGCCAGCAGCGGGGGACAGGGATGGACCGGGGAGCTGTTTTTT
CDR3aa: CASSGGQGWTGELFF
v_gene: TRBV11-1
d_gene: TRBD1
len: 15
j_gene: TRBJ2-2
abundance: few

CDR3nt: TGTGCCAGCAGCTTAGAGGGGGGCGGGGAGCTGTTTTTT
CDR3aa: CASSLEGGGELFF
v_gene: TRBV11-2
d_gene: -
len: 13
j_gene: TRBJ2-2
abundance: -

CDR3nt: TGTGCCAGCCCCAGGGGGGGACAGAACTATGGCTACACCTTC
CDR3aa: CASPRGGQNYGYTF
v_gene: TRBV6-5
d_gene: TRBD1
len: 14
j_gene: TRBJ1-2
abundance: once

CDR3nt: TGTGCCAGCGGAGGGGGGGTAACCTATGGCTACACCTTC
CDR3aa: CASGGGVTYGYTF
v_gene: TRBV27
d_gene: -
len: 13
j_gene: TRBJ1-2
abundance: -

CDR3nt: TGTGCCACCAGTGATCCGCTACAGGGAAAAGATACGCAGTATTTT
CDR3aa: CATSDPLQGKDTQYF
v_gene: TRBV24-1
d_gene: -
len: 15
j_gene: TRBJ2-3
abundance: -

CDR3nt: TGTGCCAGCAGCGAACTAACAGGGGGCGGAGGGGAGCTGTTTTTT
CDR3aa: CASSELTGGGGELFF
v_gene: TRBV2
d_gene: TRBD1
len: 15
j_gene: TRBJ2-2
abundance: -

CDR3nt: TGCAGTGCTACGGCCGGTACTGAAGCTTTCTTT
CDR3aa: CSATAGTEAFF
v_gene: TRBV20-1
d_gene: -
len: 11
j_gene: TRBJ1-1
abundance: -

CDR3nt: TGCGCCAGCAGCCAGGGACTCGGGACAGACTATGGCTACACCTTC
CDR3aa: CASSQGLGTDYGYTF
v_gene: TRBV4-3
d_gene: TRBD1
len: 15
j_gene: TRBJ1-2
abundance: -

CDR3nt: TGTGCCACCAGCAGGCGTGACAGGGAGGCCTACGAGCAGTACTTC
CDR3aa: CATSRRDREAYEQYF
v_gene: TRBV15
d_gene: -
len: 15
j_gene: TRBJ2-7
abundance: -

CDR3nt: TGTGCCAGCAGTTTTTACGGGAGGCTAGACAATGAGCAGTTCTTC
CDR3aa: CASSFYGRLDNEQFF
v_gene: TRBV28
d_gene: TRBD2
len: 15
j_gene: TRBJ2-1
abundance: -

CDR3nt: TGTGCCAGTACCCTAACCTCTGGGGCCAACGTCCTGACTTTC
CDR3aa: CASTLTSGANVLTF
v_gene: TRBV19
d_gene: -
len: 14
j_gene: TRBJ2-6
abundance: -

CDR3nt: TGTGCCAGCAGTTTGACGGAGTATGGCTACACCTTC
CDR3aa: CASSLTEYGYTF
v_gene: TRBV6-2/TRBV6-3
d_gene: -
len: 12
j_gene: TRBJ1-2
abundance: -

CDR3nt: TGTGCCAGCAGCAAAGAGGACAAGGCGAACACCGGGGAGCTGTTTTTT
CDR3aa: CASSKEDKANTGELFF
v_gene: TRBV21-1
d_gene: -
len: 16
j_gene: TRBJ2-2
abundance: -

CDR3nt: TGTGCCAGCACCGAGACCCGGGACAAGGAGCAGTATTTT
CDR3aa: CASTETRDKEQYF
v_gene: TRBV6-5
d_gene: -
len: 13
j_gene: TRBJ2-3
abundance: -

CDR3nt: TGTGCCAGCAGTGAGGGGTATACAGGTGAAGCTTTCTTT
CDR3aa: CASSEGYTGEAFF
v_gene: TRBV2
d_gene: -
len: 13
j_gene: TRBJ1-1
abundance: -

CDR3nt: TGTGCCAGCAGCCCTATCGGACAGGGGGCGACTGAAGCTTTCTTT
CDR3aa: CASSPIGQGATEAFF
v_gene: TRBV3-1/TRBV3-2
d_gene: TRBD1
len: 15
j_gene: TRBJ1-1
abundance: few

CDR3nt: TGTGCCAGCAGCTTTAACACAGGGTCTGGTGGAAACACCATATATTTT
CDR3aa: CASSFNTGSGGNTIYF
v_gene: TRBV7-2
d_gene: -
len: 16
j_gene: TRBJ1-3
abundance: few

CDR3nt: TGCAGTTCCTGGTTAGATGAAAAACTGTTTTTT
CDR3aa: CSSWLDEKLFF
v_gene: TRBV20-1
d_gene: -
len: 11
j_gene: TRBJ1-4
abundance: once

CDR3nt: TGTGCCAGCAGCCAAGCTTCTCACACTGAAGCTTTCTTT
CDR3aa: CASSQASHTEAFF
v_gene: TRBV3-1/TRBV3-2
d_gene: -
len: 13
j_gene: TRBJ1-1
abundance: -

CDR3nt: TGTGCCAGAAGCTTGGGGACAGTTAGCAATCAGCCCCAGCATTTT
CDR3aa: CARSLGTVSNQPQHF
v_gene: TRBV5-3
d_gene: -
len: 15
j_gene: TRBJ1-5
abundance: -

CDR3nt: TGTGCCAGCAGCCCAGAGGGAGATACGCAGTATTTT
CDR3aa: CASSPEGDTQYF
v_gene: TRBV7-9
d_gene: -
len: 12
j_gene: TRBJ2-3
abundance: -

CDR3nt: TGTGCCATCAGTGAGCGGGGGGCGGGTCAGCCCCAGCATTTT
CDR3aa: CAISERGAGQPQHF
v_gene: TRBV10-3
d_gene: -
len: 14
j_gene: TRBJ1-5
abundance: -

CDR3nt: TGTGCCAGCTCGCCAATGGGGGGACAGGAAAACACTGAAGCTTTCTTT
CDR3aa: CASSPMGGQENTEAFF
v_gene: TRBV18
d_gene: TRBD1
len: 16
j_gene: TRBJ1-1
abundance: -

CDR3nt: TGTGCCAGCTCACAGGGATACCAAGAGACCCAGTACTTC
CDR3aa: CASSQGYQETQYF
v_gene: TRBV18
d_gene: -
len: 13
j_gene: TRBJ2-5
abundance: -

CDR3nt: TGTGCCAGCTCAGCAGGGACAGGGAAGTCAGCCTATGGCTACACCTTC
CDR3aa: CASSAGTGKSAYGYTF
v_gene: TRBV18
d_gene: TRBD1
len: 16
j_gene: TRBJ1-2
abundance: -

CDR3nt: TGTGCCAGCAGGGATGGGGTCGATAATTCACCCCTCCACTTT
CDR3aa: CASRDGVDNSPLHF
v_gene: TRBV7-8
d_gene: -
len: 14
j_gene: TRBJ1-6
abundance: -